A selection of T cell receptor beta chains follows, all from one sample in a study of blood T cell repertoires in COVID-19. The data were produced by immunoSEQ multiplex PCR, yet TCRdb's version contains in-frame clones alone and is incomplete. The sample yields roughly 200,000 clones, 82% seen once. Sequencing was done on a sample of peripheral blood. These receptors were obtained from a woman aged 80 or over with COVID-19, enrolled during active disease. Both conserved end residues are part of each CDR3. Each record gives: D gene, J gene, V gene, CDR3 protein. A D gene is named only where the DNA matches it firmly.

>-|TRBJ2-3|TRBV5-1
CASSLVAQGDTQYF
>-|TRBJ1-2|TRBV9
CASSVVAGVQPGSGYTF
>TRBD2|TRBJ2-2|TRBV7-9
CASSLVPTSDLTGELFF
>-|TRBJ1-2|TRBV4-1
CASSQDGLYYGYTF
>-|TRBJ1-5|TRBV19
CASSEGRRGSNQPQHF
>-|TRBJ1-4|TRBV7-2
CASSLGQNREKLFF
>-|TRBJ2-6|TRBV4-3
CASSQELASGANVLTF
>TRBD1|TRBJ1-5|TRBV18
CASSLGQGINQPQHF
>-|TRBJ1-1|TRBV6-5
CASRQRTEAFF
>-|TRBJ2-2|TRBV6-2/TRBV6-3
CASSPGGGLPGELFF
>-|TRBJ2-6|TRBV11-2
CASSLHIRGTVSGANVLTF
>TRBD1|TRBJ1-5|TRBV5-6
CASSSVRDRGGRQPQHF
>TRBD1|TRBJ1-3|TRBV11-2
CASRFGTGTGNTIYF
>TRBD2|TRBJ2-1|TRBV4-1
CASSQGPTSGGANEQFF
>TRBD1|TRBJ2-1|TRBV18
CASSPPNRGLNYNEQFF
>-|TRBJ1-1|TRBV9
CASSPNTEAFF
>-|TRBJ1-3|TRBV19
CASTPQGYSGNTIYF
>-|TRBJ2-1|TRBV19
CASGSGYNEQFF
>TRBD1|TRBJ2-3|TRBV3-1/TRBV3-2
CASSQEPRDSSTDTQYF
>TRBD1|TRBJ1-6|TRBV18
CASSPLGQAGGSYNSPLHF
>-|TRBJ1-5|TRBV12-3/TRBV12-4
CASSLGGPQPQHF